What follows are 8 T cell receptor beta chains derived from one specimen sequenced in a study of T-cell reconstitution after alpha-beta-depleted transplantation in children. Unique molecular identifiers were incorporated into the prepared TCRbeta library. TCRdb called the PCR reads again in MiXCR, with one record for every CDR3 protein. The table has around 680,000 distinct CDR3 sequences, approximately 17% seen once. This sample comprised PBMCs from the stem cell graft donor, obtained from the stem cell graft. The source of these receptors is a human donor who donated a stem cell graft to a child with acute myeloid leukemia.

This sequence joins TRBV5-1 and TRBJ2-5; 13 bases align to TRBD2. Matching the DNA end better, TRBJ2-3 makes the J call doubtful. The CDR3 length is 14 residues. Germline values: CDR1 SGHRS, CDR2 YFSETQ. The DNA for the CDR3 is TGCGCCAGCAGCCCTGGACTAGCGGGAGAGACGCAGTATTTT. This codes for CASSPGLAGETQYF.

The chain links TRBV5-1 to TRBJ2-2; TRBD1 matches at 8 bases. V lost 3 bases to trimming and J lost 4 bases; unmatched junction nucleotides: 11. From germline, CDR1 is SGHRS and CDR2 YFSETQ. CDR3 length: 17 residues. CDR3 amino acids: CASSSRSGTGGTGELFF. CDR3 bases: TGCGCCAGCAGCTCCCGTTCCGGGACAGGAGGCACCGGGGAGCTGTTTTTT.

The chain uses TRBV28 and TRBJ1-4; no clear D gene. Germline assignment: CDR1 MDHEN and CDR2 SYDVKM. This CDR3 contains 15 residues. Trimming pared 6 bases from V and 7 bases from J, leaving 18 bases between. CDR3 sequence (DNA): TGTGCCAGCAGCAAGGGTCCCGGGTTTCGTGAAAAACTGTTTTTT. Translated, it gives CASSKGPGFREKLFF.

The table lists this clonotype with many counts. This chain joins TRBV6-1 and TRBJ2-2; TRBD2 aligns across 7 bases. CDR1 MNHNS and CDR2 SASEGT come from the germline V gene. CDR3 length: 15 amino acids. The J segment lost 1 base and the V segment lost 5 bases, leaving 4 bases of the junction unmatched. DNA of the CDR3: TGTGCCAGCAGTCGGGGGGATTTGAACACCGGGGAGCTGTTTTTT. This translates into CASSRGDLNTGELFF.

This clonotype was seen a handful of times. The V call is TRBV7-2, the J call TRBJ2-7; perhaps TRBD1 as D (5 bases). The ends were cut back, 5 bases at V and 6 bases at J, with 17 bases in the middle. The CDR3 totals 14 residues. Germline CDR1 and CDR2: SGHTA and FQGNSA. Written as DNA, the CDR3 is TGTGCCAGCAGCGCAAGCAGGGTTTCAGGCGAGCAGTACTTC. This encodes CASSASRVSGEQYF.

There are many counts of this clonotype. The chain is built from TRBV20-1 and TRBJ2-1; D gene unclear. The V and J ends lost 1 base and 0 bases respectively, with 7 bases between them. Germline V gene data show CDR1 as DFQATT and CDR2 as SNEGSKA (reference sequence). This CDR3 region has 14 residues. The CDR3 DNA sequence: TGCAGTGCTAGAGTCCTGAGCTCCTACAATGAGCAGTTCTTC. Translated: CSARVLSSYNEQFF.

In this sample, this clonotype turned up many times. The DNA of the CDR3 is TGTGCCAGCAGCTTACCCCCCGGGACAGGGAGCAATGAGCAGTTCTTC. Protein sequence: CASSLPPGTGSNEQFF. J is TRBJ2-1 and V is TRBV7-2, with 9 bases identical to TRBD1. Germline V CDR1 and CDR2: SGHTA, FQGNSA. The CDR3 has 16 amino acids. V was clipped by 2 bases and J by 6 bases; unmatched bases: 8.

In nucleotides, the CDR3 is TGTGCCAGCAGTTTTCGCACAGCTCGGGATACGCAGTATTTT. This translates into CASSFRTARDTQYF. The chain carries TRBV12-3 or TRBV12-4 and TRBJ2-3; no reliable D call. The length of the CDR3 is 14 residues. The V gene lost 3 bases and the J gene lost 6 bases, with 13 bases spanning the gap.